These T cell receptor beta chains were read from a single sample in a study of blood T cells in healthy people across ages. TCRdb re-called the 5' RACE reads through MiXCR, storing one row per CDR3 protein. This table holds over 1.5 million distinct CDR3 sequences, roughly 49% found once. Material for sequencing was blood. These TCRs come from a woman between 35 and 50 years old in good health. Both conserved end residues are part of each CDR3. D genes are given only for firm matches. The listing skips clone size in some rows; elsewhere it reads once, few, many or a size class.

>NA|TRBV4-3|TRBJ1-1|NA
CASSRTIYTEAFF
TGCGCCAGCAGCCGGACTATTTACACTGAAGCTTTCTTT
>TRBD1|TRBV20-1|TRBJ1-4|once
CSAPTGSTVELFF
TGCAGTGCTCCGACAGGGAGTACCGTAGAACTGTTTTTT
>TRBD2|TRBV20-1|TRBJ2-3|NA
CSARAMWRGGPPDTQYF
TGCAGTGCTAGGGCCATGTGGCGGGGGGGCCCCCCAGATACGCAGTATTTT
>TRBD1|TRBV5-1|TRBJ1-5|NA
CASSPGTGGGNQPQHF
TGCGCCAGCAGCCCGGGGACAGGGGGGGGCAATCAGCCCCAGCATTTT
>TRBD1|TRBV12-3/TRBV12-4|TRBJ2-3|NA
CASRSDRGRLDTQYF
TGTGCCAGCAGGTCGGACAGGGGGCGTCTAGATACGCAGTATTTT
>NA|TRBV18|TRBJ2-4|NA
CASSSTPGLSVIQYF
TGTGCCAGCTCATCTACCCCGGGACTTAGCGTAATTCAGTACTTC
>TRBD1|TRBV15|TRBJ2-7|NA
CATSRPTGTGGEQYF
TGTGCCACCAGCAGACCCACCGGGACAGGGGGCGAGCAGTACTTC
>NA|TRBV20-1|TRBJ1-1|NA
CSASSAWSEAFF
TGCAGTGCTAGTTCAGCGTGGTCTGAAGCTTTCTTT
>TRBD1|TRBV6-5|TRBJ2-1|NA
CASTRDRGSYNEQFF
TGTGCCAGCACCCGGGACAGGGGATCCTACAATGAGCAGTTCTTC
>NA|TRBV10-3|TRBJ2-7|few
CAISEYSTYEQYF
TGTGCCATCAGTGAGTACAGTACCTACGAGCAGTACTTC
>NA|TRBV5-1|TRBJ2-7|many
CASSVLGVPYEQYF
TGCGCCAGCAGCGTACTGGGGGTCCCTTACGAGCAGTACTTC
>TRBD2|TRBV27|TRBJ2-1|NA
CASSAQLAGGYNEQFF
TGTGCCAGCAGTGCCCAACTAGCGGGGGGGTACAATGAGCAGTTCTTC
>NA|TRBV20-1|TRBJ2-4|NA
CSAVGGRYKNIQYF
TGCAGTGCTGTGGGGGGGCGGTACAAAAACATTCAGTACTTC
>NA|TRBV2|TRBJ2-7|NA
CASIQGGEQYF
TGTGCCAGCATTCAGGGCGGGGAGCAGTACTTC
>NA|TRBV5-1|TRBJ2-1|NA
CASSRPDSSYNEQFF
TGCGCCAGCAGCCGTCCGGACAGTTCCTACAATGAGCAGTTCTTC
>NA|TRBV20-1|TRBJ2-5|NA
CSAYDPFQETQYF
TGCAGTGCCTACGACCCCTTCCAAGAGACCCAGTACTTC
>NA|TRBV12-3/TRBV12-4|TRBJ1-5|NA
CASEGDGDQPQHF
TGTGCCAGCGAAGGGGATGGGGATCAGCCCCAGCATTTT
>NA|TRBV20-1|TRBJ1-2|NA
CSASTGCGYTF
TGCAGTGCTTCTACAGGGTGTGGCTACACCTTC
>TRBD1|TRBV25-1|TRBJ2-5|few
CASKPNGAGGALETQYF
TGTGCCAGCAAGCCAAACGGGGCAGGGGGCGCTTTGGAGACCCAGTACTTC
>NA|TRBV29-1|TRBJ1-2|NA
CSVEDRFYGYTF
TGCAGCGTGGAGGACAGATTCTATGGCTACACCTTC
>NA|TRBV7-2|TRBJ2-3|NA
CASSFGQGGADTQYF
TGTGCCAGCAGCTTTGGTCAGGGGGGGGCAGATACGCAGTATTTT
>NA|TRBV21-1|TRBJ2-3|few
CASSLLPGQTYTQYF
TGTGCCAGCAGCCTTCTTCCGGGACAGACTTATACGCAGTATTTT
>NA|TRBV4-1|TRBJ2-7|few
CASLAVLLGDEHNEQYF
TGCGCCAGCTTAGCCGTACTTTTGGGGGATGAACACAATGAGCAGTACTTC
>TRBD1|TRBV28|TRBJ2-4|NA
CASSRRQGLAKNIQYF
TGTGCCAGCAGCCGACGACAGGGTCTAGCCAAAAACATTCAGTACTTC
>NA|TRBV12-3/TRBV12-4|TRBJ1-2|few
CASSVLRGHGYTF
TGTGCCAGCAGTGTATTAAGGGGACATGGCTACACCTTC
>NA|TRBV20-1|TRBJ2-5|few
CSAGAAYF
TGCAGTGCTGGGGCCGCGTACTTC
>TRBD1|TRBV20-1|TRBJ2-1|NA
CSAGFRQGRNEQFF
TGCAGTGCTGGGTTCAGACAGGGACGGAATGAGCAGTTCTTC
>NA|TRBV27|TRBJ2-4|NA
CARSVNSGAKNIQYF
TGTGCCCGCAGTGTTAACTCGGGAGCCAAAAACATTCAGTACTTC
>TRBD1|TRBV28|TRBJ2-7|few
CASSFKWGRGPSYEQYF
TGTGCCAGCAGTTTCAAGTGGGGAAGGGGGCCTTCTTACGAGCAGTACTTC
>NA|TRBV20-1|TRBJ1-2|few
CSGQPKAWNGYTF
TGCAGTGGCCAGCCAAAAGCATGGAATGGCTACACCTTC
>TRBD1|TRBV7-2|TRBJ2-2|NA
CASTTDRKGLFF
TGTGCCAGCACCACGGACAGGAAGGGGCTGTTTTTT
>NA|TRBV6-6|TRBJ2-7|NA
CACWRGGPYEQYF
TGTGCCTGCTGGAGAGGGGGTCCCTACGAGCAGTACTTC
>TRBD1|TRBV7-2|TRBJ1-2|few
CASSLVPGQLGNGYTF
TGTGCCAGCAGCTTAGTCCCGGGACAGCTTGGCAATGGCTACACCTTC
>NA|TRBV5-1|TRBJ2-7|NA
CASREGSNYEQYF
TGCGCCAGCAGAGAGGGGTCAAACTACGAGCAGTACTTC
>TRBD2|TRBV5-5|TRBJ2-3|NA
CASSLTGTSGGFGTDTQYF
TGTGCCAGCAGCTTAACCGGGACTAGCGGGGGGTTCGGGACAGATACGCAGTATTTT
>NA|TRBV4-3|TRBJ1-2|few
CASSQEVVGANYGYTF
TGCGCCAGCAGCCAAGAGGTGGTCGGGGCTAACTATGGCTACACCTTC
>NA|TRBV4-2|TRBJ1-1|NA
CASSQARAPNTEAFF
TGTGCCAGCAGCCAAGCTCGGGCGCCGAACACTGAAGCTTTCTTT
>NA|TRBV6-5|TRBJ2-3|NA
CASSPFKTVADTQYF
TGTGCCAGCAGTCCCTTCAAGACAGTCGCAGATACGCAGTATTTT
>NA|TRBV24-1|TRBJ2-1|NA
CATSAGRPLHEQFF
TGTGCCACCAGTGCCGGACGCCCCCTCCATGAGCAGTTCTTC
>NA|TRBV6-5|TRBJ2-3|NA
CASSRGGDRAADTQYF
TGTGCCAGCAGTCGGGGGGGAGACAGGGCCGCAGATACGCAGTATTTT
>NA|TRBV11-2|TRBJ1-5|NA
CASSPQGMGNQPQHF
TGTGCCAGCAGCCCCCAGGGAATGGGCAATCAGCCCCAGCATTTT
>NA|TRBV15|TRBJ1-1|NA
CATSRETVGTEAFF
TGTGCCACCAGCAGAGAAACAGTAGGGACTGAAGCTTTCTTT
>NA|TRBV2|TRBJ2-7|NA
CASTLGTDYEQYF
TGTGCCAGCACCTTGGGAACAGACTACGAGCAGTACTTC
>NA|TRBV20-1|TRBJ2-2|NA
CSARQATNTGELFF
TGCAGTGCTAGGCAGGCTACGAACACCGGGGAGCTGTTTTTT
>TRBD2|TRBV9|TRBJ2-3|NA
CASTRGLAGDPSTDTQYF
TGTGCCAGCACCCGGGGGCTAGCGGGGGACCCGAGCACAGATACGCAGTATTTT
>NA|TRBV7-3|TRBJ1-5|NA
CASSSQVLDQPQHF
TGTGCCAGCAGCTCCCAGGTTTTGGATCAGCCCCAGCATTTT
>NA|TRBV5-5|TRBJ1-5|NA
CASSSRDGNQPQHF
TGTGCCAGCAGCTCCCGGGACGGAAATCAGCCCCAGCATTTT
>NA|TRBV25-1|TRBJ2-7|NA
CASSEYRGISYEQYF
TGTGCCAGCAGTGAATATAGGGGGATCTCCTACGAGCAGTACTTC
>TRBD1|TRBV20-1|TRBJ2-3|few
CSAGDRGHEDTQYF
TGCAGTGCTGGGGACAGGGGGCATGAAGATACGCAGTATTTT
>NA|TRBV4-2|TRBJ2-4|NA
CASSLFTSPLNIQYF
TGTGCCAGCAGCCTTTTTACTAGTCCCCTAAACATTCAGTACTTC
>NA|TRBV10-1|TRBJ2-7|NA
CASSESMDTEQYF
TGCGCCAGCAGTGAGTCGATGGACACCGAGCAGTACTTC
>TRBD1|TRBV28|TRBJ1-4|NA
CASSSRTGGHEKLFF
TGTGCCAGCAGTTCCAGGACAGGCGGGCACGAAAAACTGTTTTTT
>NA|TRBV7-2|TRBJ2-5|NA
CASSYTGGAETQYF
TGTGCCAGCAGCTATACAGGCGGGGCGGAGACCCAGTACTTC
>NA|TRBV5-1|TRBJ2-5|NA
CASSTRGGTQYF
TGCGCCAGCAGCACCAGGGGAGGGACCCAGTACTTC
>NA|TRBV10-3|TRBJ2-7|NA
CAIRGVTYNEQYF
TGTGCCATCAGAGGGGTGACCTACAATGAGCAGTACTTC
>NA|TRBV4-2|TRBJ1-5|NA
CASSQVDSIYSNQPQHF
TGTGCCAGCAGCCAAGTTGACAGTATATATAGCAATCAGCCCCAGCATTTT
>NA|TRBV6-2/TRBV6-3|TRBJ1-6|NA
CACGDLRSPPHF
TGTGCCTGCGGGGACCTTCGGTCACCCCCCCACTTT
>TRBD1|TRBV11-2|TRBJ2-7|NA
CASSLKGALSYEQYF
TGTGCCAGCAGCTTGAAGGGGGCTTTGTCCTACGAGCAGTACTTC
>NA|TRBV6-5|TRBJ1-2|once
CASTQGLSGYTF
TGTGCCAGCACCCAGGGACTCTCTGGCTACACCTTC
>NA|TRBV7-2|TRBJ2-1|few
CASSLGGGNYEQFF
TGTGCCAGCAGCTTAGGGGGAGGCAATTATGAGCAGTTCTTC